This T cell receptor beta chain emerged from a study of T cells after yellow fever vaccination. V shed 3 bases and J shed 8 bases, with 10 bases lying between them. The CDR3 is 13 amino acids. Germline CDR1 is SGHVS and CDR2 is FNYEAQ. Study-level points and caveats: Once the booster was given, most primary-vaccination clones reappeared, at more than 95% for CD4 and around 90% for CD8. Repertoires sorted by FACS could include abundant clonotypes that are contaminants from the bulk population.

For TCR, cDNA came from 5'RACE template switching, which added a universal primer site and UMIs. MiXCR was run by TCRdb on the 5' RACE reads, yielding one entry per CDR3 protein. The sample lists about 240,000 distinct CDR3 sequences, approximately 3.5% occurring once. In its sample, this clonotype was seen many times. As yet, its antigen is unknown. This receptor was taken from a man younger than 35 who received the YFV17D yellow fever vaccine. The starting material was PBMCs, obtained 15 days after the yellow fever booster vaccination. The genes are TRBV7-6 and TRBJ1-4; D remains unclear. The CDR3: CASSFSPGEKLFF. DNA of the CDR3: TGTGCCAGCAGCTTTTCACCCGGCGAAAAACTGTTTTTT.